This TCR beta chain was recorded in a study of blood T cells in healthy people across ages. The authors ran a second PCR of about 6 to 12 cycles using a sample-barcoded 5' primer and a J-beta primer mix. One entry per CDR3 protein, called by TCRdb with MiXCR from the 5' RACE reads. The sample has 910,000 or so distinct CDR3 sequences; just over 50% are singletons. What was sequenced was blood. This receptor was taken from a woman aged 55-75 years in good health.

CDR3 protein: CSAMTSHYDTQYF. CDR3 coding DNA: TGCAGTGCTATGACTAGCCATTATGATACGCAGTATTTT. V is TRBV20-1 and J is TRBJ2-3, with 7 bases aligning to TRBD2. The CDR3 is 13 amino acids. V lost 4 bases, J lost 6 bases, and 7 bases stayed unmatched. Per the germline V gene, CDR1 is DFQATT and CDR2 is SNEGSKA (reference sequence).